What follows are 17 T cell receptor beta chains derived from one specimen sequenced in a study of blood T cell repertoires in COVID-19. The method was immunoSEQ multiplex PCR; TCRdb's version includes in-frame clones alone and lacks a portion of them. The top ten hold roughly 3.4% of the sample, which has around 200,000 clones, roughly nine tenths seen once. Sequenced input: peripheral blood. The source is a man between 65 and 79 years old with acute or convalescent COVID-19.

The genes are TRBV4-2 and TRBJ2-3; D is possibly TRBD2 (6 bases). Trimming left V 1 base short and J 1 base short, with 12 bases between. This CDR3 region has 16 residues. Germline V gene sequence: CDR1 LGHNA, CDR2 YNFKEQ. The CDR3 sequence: CASSQGGASGTDTQYF. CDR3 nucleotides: TGTGCCAGCAGCCAAGGCGGGGCTAGCGGCACAGATACGCAGTATTTT.

The DNA of the CDR3 is TGTGCCATCAGTGGTGGACAGGGGGTTAGTGGCTACACCTTC. This codes for CAISGGQGVSGYTF. This chain joins TRBV10-3 and TRBJ1-2; 10 bases map to TRBD1. CDR3 size: 14 residues. V trimming: 4 bases; J trimming: 7 bases; junction bases outside the gene matches: 6. The V gene's germline CDR1 is ENHRY and CDR2 SYGVKD.

The CDR3 DNA follows: TGTGCCAGCAGTCCGGGACTAGCGGGAGTAAATGAGCAGTTCTTC. As protein: CASSPGLAGVNEQFF. The J gene is TRBJ2-1, the V gene TRBV3-1 (or the pseudogene TRBV3-2); 14 bases map to TRBD2. CDR1 is LGHDT, CDR2 YNNKEL, per germline (reference sequence). The CDR3 runs to 15 residues. Germline trimming cut 6 bases from V and 7 bases from J; bases unmatched to any gene: 5.

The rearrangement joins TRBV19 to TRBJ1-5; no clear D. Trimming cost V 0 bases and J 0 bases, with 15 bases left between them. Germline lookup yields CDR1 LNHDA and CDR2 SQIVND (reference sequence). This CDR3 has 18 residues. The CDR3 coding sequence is TGTGCCAGTAGTATAGATTGGCGGCCAAGCTTTAGCAATCAGCCCCAGCATTTT. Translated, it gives CASSIDWRPSFSNQPQHF.

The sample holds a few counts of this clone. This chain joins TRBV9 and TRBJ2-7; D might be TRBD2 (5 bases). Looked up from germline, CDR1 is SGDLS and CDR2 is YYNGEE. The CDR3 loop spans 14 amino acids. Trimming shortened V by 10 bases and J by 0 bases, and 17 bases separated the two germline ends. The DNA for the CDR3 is TGTGCCCCTCGGGGTACCTCGGTCTCCTACGAGCAGTACTTC. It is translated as CAPRGTSVSYEQYF.

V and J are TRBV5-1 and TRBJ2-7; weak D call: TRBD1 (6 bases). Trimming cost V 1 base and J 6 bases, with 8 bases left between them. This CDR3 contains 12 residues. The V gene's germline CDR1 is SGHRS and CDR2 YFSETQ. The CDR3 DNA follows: TGCGCCAGCAGCTTGCAGGGGTTCGAGCAGTACTTC. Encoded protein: CASSLQGFEQYF.

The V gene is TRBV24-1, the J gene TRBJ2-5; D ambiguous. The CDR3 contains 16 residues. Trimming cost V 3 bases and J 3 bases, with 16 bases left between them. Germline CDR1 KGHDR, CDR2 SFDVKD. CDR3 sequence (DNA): TGTGCCACCAGTGATACATCCGGGTCCTTAGAAGAGACCCAGTACTTC. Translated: CATSDTSGSLEETQYF.

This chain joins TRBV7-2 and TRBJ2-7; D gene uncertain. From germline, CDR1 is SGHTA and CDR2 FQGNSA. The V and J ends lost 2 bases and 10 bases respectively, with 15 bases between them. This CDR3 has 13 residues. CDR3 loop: CASSLNPGLGQYF. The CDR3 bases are TGTGCCAGCAGCTTAAACCCGGGTCTAGGACAGTACTTC.

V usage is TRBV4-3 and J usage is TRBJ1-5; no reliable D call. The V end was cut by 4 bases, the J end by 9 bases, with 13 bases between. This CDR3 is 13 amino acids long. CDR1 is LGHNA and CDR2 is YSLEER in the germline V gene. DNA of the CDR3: TGCGCCAGCAGCCGTGAGGCCTCGGGGCCCCAGCATTTT. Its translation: CASSREASGPQHF.

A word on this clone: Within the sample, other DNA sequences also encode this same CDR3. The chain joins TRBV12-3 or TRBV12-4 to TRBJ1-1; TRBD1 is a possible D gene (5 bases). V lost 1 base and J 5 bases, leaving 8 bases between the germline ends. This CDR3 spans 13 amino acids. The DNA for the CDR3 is TGTGCCAGCAGTTTAGGGCAGGGAACTGAAGCTTTCTTT. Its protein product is CASSLGQGTEAFF.

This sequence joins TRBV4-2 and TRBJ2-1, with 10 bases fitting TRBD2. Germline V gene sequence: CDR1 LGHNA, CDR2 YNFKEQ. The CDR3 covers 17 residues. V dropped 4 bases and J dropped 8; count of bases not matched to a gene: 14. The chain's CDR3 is CASSRSSGRSRSHEQFF. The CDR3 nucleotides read TGTGCCAGCAGCCGAAGTAGCGGGAGGTCCCGGTCCCATGAGCAGTTCTTC.

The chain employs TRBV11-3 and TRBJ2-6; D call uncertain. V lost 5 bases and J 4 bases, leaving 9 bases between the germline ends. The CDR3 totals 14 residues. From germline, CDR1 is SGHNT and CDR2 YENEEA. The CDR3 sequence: CASSRASGANVLTF. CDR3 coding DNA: TGTGCCAGCAGCCGAGCTTCCGGGGCCAACGTCCTGACTTTC.

The CDR3 nucleotides are TGTGCCAGCAGTTACACGTGGAGCGGGGGGGAGACCCAGTACTTC. Its translation is CASSYTWSGGETQYF. The chain recombines TRBV6-6 with TRBJ2-5; 9 bases map to TRBD2. CDR1 MNHNY and CDR2 SVGAGI come from the germline V gene (reference sequence). The V and J ends lost 2 bases and 5 bases, in that order; junction bases with no gene match: 6. The CDR3 has 15 residues.

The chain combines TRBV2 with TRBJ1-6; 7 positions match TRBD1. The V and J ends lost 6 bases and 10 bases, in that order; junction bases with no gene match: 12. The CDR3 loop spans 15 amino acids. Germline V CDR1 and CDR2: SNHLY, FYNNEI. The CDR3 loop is CASSDRRQGGSPLHF. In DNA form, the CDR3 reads TGTGCCAGCAGCGACAGGCGTCAGGGGGGATCACCCCTCCACTTT. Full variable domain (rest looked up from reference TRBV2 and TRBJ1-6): EPEVTQTPSHQVTQMGQEVILRCVPISNHLYFYWYRQILGQKVEFLVSFYNNEISEKSEIFDDQFSVERPDGSNFTLKIRSTKLEDSAMYFCASSDRRQGGSPLHFGNGTRLTVT.

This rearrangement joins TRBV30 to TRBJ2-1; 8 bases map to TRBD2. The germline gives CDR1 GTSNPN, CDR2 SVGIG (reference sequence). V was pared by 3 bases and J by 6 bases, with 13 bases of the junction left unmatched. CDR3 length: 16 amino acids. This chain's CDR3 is CAWSAMGRGGFNEQFF. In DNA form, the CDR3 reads TGTGCCTGGAGCGCCATGGGACGGGGGGGGTTCAATGAGCAGTTCTTC. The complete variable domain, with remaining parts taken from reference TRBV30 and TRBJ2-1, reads SQTIHQWPATLVQPVGSPLSLECTVEGTSNPNLYWYRQAAGRGLQLLFYSVGIGQISSEVPQNLSASRPQDRQFILSSKKLLLSDSGFYLCAWSAMGRGGFNEQFFGPGTRLTVL.

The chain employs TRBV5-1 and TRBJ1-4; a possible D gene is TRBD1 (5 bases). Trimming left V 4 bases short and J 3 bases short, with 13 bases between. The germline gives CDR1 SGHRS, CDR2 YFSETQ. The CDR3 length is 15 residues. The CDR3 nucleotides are TGCGCCAGCAGCGAAGCGGGGCAGTCTAATGAAAAACTGTTTTTT. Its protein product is CASSEAGQSNEKLFF.

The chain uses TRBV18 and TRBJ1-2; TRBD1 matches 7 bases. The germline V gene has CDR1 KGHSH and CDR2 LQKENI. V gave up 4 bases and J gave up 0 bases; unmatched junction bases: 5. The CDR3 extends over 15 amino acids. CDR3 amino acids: CASSLNRGANYGYTF. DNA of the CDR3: TGTGCCAGCTCACTGAACAGGGGCGCTAACTATGGCTACACCTTC. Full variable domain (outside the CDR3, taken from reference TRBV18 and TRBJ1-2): NAGVMQNPRHLVRRRGQEARLRCSPMKGHSHVYWYRQLPEEGLKFMVYLQKENIIDESGMPKERFSAEFPKEGPSILRIQQVVRGDSAAYFCASSLNRGANYGYTFGSGTRLTVV.